The 17 T cell receptor beta chains below all came from one sample that was sequenced in a study of OX40 agonist ivuxolimab in advanced cancers. Library creation used the immunoSEQ multiplex PCR assay. Entries here come from immuneACCESS through TCRdb and include only in-frame sequences with V and J called. Some clones fail to appear in such tables; in the studies checked, an unresolved V gene covers under half of the shortfall, and the cause of the remainder is unknown. This sample lists tens of thousands of clones; roughly 89% were detected once. 0.33% of the sample lies in the top ten. The input for sequencing was CD4+ or CD8+ T cells sorted from blood, taken in a trial of the OX40 agonist ivuxolimab. All receptors come from an adult with an advanced solid tumor such as melanoma, head and neck, liver or kidney cancer.

This chain's CDR3 is CASSFGQGIDTQYF. For the CDR3, the DNA is TGTGCCAGCAGCTTCGGACAGGGGATAGATACGCAGTATTTT. The gene calls are TRBV13 and TRBJ2-3; 9 nucleotides line up with TRBD1. The CDR3 has 14 amino acids. Germline trimming cut 3 bases from V and 5 bases from J; bases unmatched to any gene: 3. CDR1 and CDR2 from the germline V gene are PRHDT and FYEKMQ (reference sequence).

CDR3 loop: CASSRLTSGSNEQYF. As DNA, the CDR3 is TGTGCCAGCAGCCGCTTGACTAGCGGGAGCAACGAGCAGTACTTC. This chain uses TRBV4-2 with TRBJ2-7; 12 bases are shared with TRBD2. This CDR3 has 15 residues. Germline CDR1 and CDR2: LGHNA and YNFKEQ. With V trimmed by 4 bases and J by 5 bases, 6 bases remained unmatched.

The chain uses TRBV27 and TRBJ1-2; D ambiguous. Looked up from germline, CDR1 is MNHEY and CDR2 is SMNVEV (reference sequence). CDR3 length: 13 residues. Trimming removed 3 bases from V and 4 bases from J, with 9 bases in between. The CDR3 DNA is TGTGCCAGCAGTTTGGCAGGATTCTATGGCTACACCTTC. Residues: CASSLAGFYGYTF.

This chain connects TRBV15 to TRBJ2-1; TRBD1 matches 10 bases. This CDR3 spans 14 amino acids. CDR1 is LNHNV and CDR2 is YYDKDF in the germline V gene (reference sequence). V lost 3 bases to trimming and J lost 8 bases; unmatched junction nucleotides: 4. The CDR3 reads CATSRDRGMYEQFF. The CDR3 region has the DNA TGTGCCACCAGCAGGGACAGGGGGATGTATGAGCAGTTCTTC.

The rearrangement joins TRBV11-1 to TRBJ1-6; TRBD1 matches at 10 bases. The junction had 8 bases not matched to a gene; V was cut back by 6 bases and J by 6 bases. Germline V gives CDR1 SGHAT, CDR2 FQDESV (reference sequence). This CDR3 has 16 amino acids. This CDR3 reads CASRLERDRGNSPLHF. The CDR3 coding sequence is TGTGCCAGCAGACTGGAACGGGACAGGGGTAATTCACCCCTCCACTTT.

This chain links TRBV19 with TRBJ2-7; TRBD1 agrees at 9 bases. The CDR3 spans 14 residues. J was trimmed by 3 bases and V by 7 bases; bases with no gene match: 7. CDR1 is LNHDA, CDR2 SQIVND, per germline (reference sequence). CDR3 sequence: CASNDRDRDYEQYF. CDR3 in DNA: TGTGCCAGTAATGACAGGGACAGGGACTACGAGCAGTACTTC.

The CDR3 nucleotides are TGTGCCAGCAGCACGGAGACGGGGCGGGAGCAGTACTTC. Its protein product is CASSTETGREQYF. The chain is built from TRBV5-4 and TRBJ2-7; D possibly matches TRBD1 or TRBD2 (5 bases each). There are 13 residues in the CDR3. Germline loops: CDR1 SGHNT, CDR2 YYREEE (reference sequence). V lost 4 bases, J lost 7 bases, and 15 bases lay in between.

CDR3 region: CATQLAESYEQYF. CDR3 coding DNA: TGTGCCACCCAACTAGCGGAGTCCTACGAGCAGTACTTC. V gene TRBV5-5 combines with J gene TRBJ2-7; 8 positions match TRBD2. The CDR3 covers 13 residues. The trim removed 9 bases at V and 1 base at J, leaving 6 bases unmatched. Per the germline V gene, CDR1 is SGHKS and CDR2 is YYEKEE (reference sequence).

For this clone: The junction shows a germline mismatch at one end, possibly a read error. The rearrangement uses TRBV7-6 and TRBJ2-5; D uncertain. The germline V gene encodes CDR1 SGHVS and CDR2 FNYEAQ. The CDR3 sequence is 11 residues long. The DNA of the CDR3 is TGTGCCAGCAGCTTCCAAAAGACCCAGTACTTC. The encoded protein is CASSFQKTQYF. The full variable domain, with the rest looked up from reference TRBV7-6 and TRBJ2-5, is GAGVSQSPRYKVTKRGQDVALRCDPISGHVSLYWYRQALGQGPEFLTYFNYEAQQDKSGLPNDRFSAERPEGSISTLTIQRTEQRDSAMYRCASSFQKTQYFGPGTRLLVL.

The rearrangement uses TRBV7-3 and TRBJ2-1, with TRBD1 as a possible D gene (5 bases). The germline gives CDR1 SGHTA, CDR2 FQGTGA. Trimming pared 3 bases from V and 4 bases from J, leaving 10 bases between. This CDR3 is 14 amino acids long. The CDR3 spells CASSFQGTYNEQFF. CDR3 coding DNA: TGTGCCAGCAGCTTTCAGGGAACTTACAATGAGCAGTTCTTC.

The chain has TRBV6-4 and TRBJ2-5; TRBD1 agrees at 8 bases. This CDR3 contains 13 residues. The V gene's germline CDR1 is MRHNA and CDR2 SNTAGT. The J segment lost 5 bases and the V segment lost 6 bases, leaving 5 bases of the junction unmatched. The CDR3, as DNA: TGTGCCAGCAGCGCCGACAGGGGTGAGACCCAGTACTTC. Translated: CASSADRGETQYF.

The chain has TRBV4-3 and TRBJ1-5; D unresolved. The CDR3 is made up of 16 amino acids. Trimming removed 0 bases from V and 1 base from J, with 10 bases in between. The germline V gene encodes CDR1 LGHNA and CDR2 YSLEER. The DNA for the CDR3 is TGCGCCAGCAGCCAAGATTGGGTGCTCAGCAATCAGCCCCAGCATTTT. Translating gives CASSQDWVLSNQPQHF.

The chain uses TRBV27 and TRBJ1-3; D is undetermined. CDR1 and CDR2 from the germline V gene are MNHEY and SMNVEV (reference sequence). V was clipped by 8 bases and J by 0 bases, with 11 bases between them. The CDR3 has 14 amino acids. CDR3 nucleotide sequence: TGTGCCAGCGGCTTGAGCGTCTCTGGAAACACCATATATTTT. It codes for CASGLSVSGNTIYF.

The chain uses TRBV6-6 and TRBJ1-4, with D possibly TRBD1 on 6 matching bases. The CDR3 runs 14 residues. Germline CDR1 reads MNHNY; CDR2 reads SVGAGI (reference sequence). V was clipped by 6 bases and J by 7 bases, with 15 bases between them. CDR3 DNA: TGTGCCAGCAGCCAGGGGCTTCGGGGTGAAAAACTGTTTTTT. Its translation is CASSQGLRGEKLFF.

The chain is built from TRBV9 and TRBJ2-1; 7 bases fit TRBD2. This CDR3 comprises 14 residues. The V gene's germline CDR1 is SGDLS and CDR2 YYNGEE. The V segment lost 0 bases and the J segment 6 bases; nucleotides outside the gene matches: 3. The CDR3 spells CASSVERGLNEQFF. CDR3 bases: TGTGCCAGCAGCGTAGAGCGGGGACTCAATGAGCAGTTCTTC.

V and J are TRBV7-8 and TRBJ2-7, with 7 bases lining up with TRBD1. Germline assignment: CDR1 SGHVS and CDR2 FQNEAQ. V lost 1 base, J lost 2 bases, and 5 bases stayed unmatched. This CDR3 spans 15 amino acids. The CDR3 region has the DNA TGTGCCAGCAGCTTAGACAGGGGAATAACCTACGAGCAGTACTTC. Amino acids: CASSLDRGITYEQYF.

As concerns this clone: Other DNA sequences in this sample translate to the same CDR3. This sequence joins TRBV7-9 and TRBJ1-1, with no clear D. The CDR3 spans 13 residues. Germline V gene data show CDR1 as SEHNR and CDR2 as FQNEAQ (reference sequence). The V gene lost 1 base and the J gene lost 1 base, with 4 bases spanning the gap. CDR3 nucleotide sequence: TGTGCCAGCAGCTTAGGGAAGAACACTGAAGCTTTCTTT. Translation: CASSLGKNTEAFF.